The clone carrying this T cell receptor beta chain was picked up many times. Its target is not known. Because the library targeted alpha chains, this beta chain is an off-target read whose size means little. V lost 1 base and J lost 8, with 5 bases in between. Germline V lookup: CDR1 SGHAT, CDR2 FQNNGV. The CDR3 extends over 11 amino acids. Time point meaning: sample taken at primary tumor resection. Whole RNA, which was extracted from tumor, nontumor lung tissue or frozen PBMC, was sequenced without any cell sorting. This record comes from a study of spatial heterogeneity in lung cancer. Overall study results and limits: At tumor resection, ubiquitous expanded TCRs were detected in blood more often than later.

TCRdb analysed the 5' RACE reads with MiXCR anew, one entry per CDR3 protein. Among about 11,000 distinct CDR3 sequences, around 3.5% were seen once, and the ten largest hold 50% to 60%. The sequence derives from a female donor with early-stage non-small cell lung cancer. Source: PBMCs, taken at surgery. The genes are TRBV11-2 and TRBJ2-5; the D is unclear. The CDR3 DNA reads TGTGCCAGCAGCTTAGCGACAACCCAGTACTTC. Its protein product is CASSLATTQYF.